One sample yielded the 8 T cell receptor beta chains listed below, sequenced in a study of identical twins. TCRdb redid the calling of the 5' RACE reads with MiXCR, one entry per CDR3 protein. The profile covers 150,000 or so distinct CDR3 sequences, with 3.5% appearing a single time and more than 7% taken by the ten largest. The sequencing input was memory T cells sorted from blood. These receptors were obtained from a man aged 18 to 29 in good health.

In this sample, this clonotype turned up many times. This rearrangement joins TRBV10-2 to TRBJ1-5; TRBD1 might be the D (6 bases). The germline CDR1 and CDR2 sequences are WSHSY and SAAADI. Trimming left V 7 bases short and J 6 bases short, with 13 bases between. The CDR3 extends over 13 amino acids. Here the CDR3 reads CASMLGGGQPQHF. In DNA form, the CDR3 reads TGCGCCAGCATGTTGGGGGGCGGTCAGCCCCAGCATTTT.

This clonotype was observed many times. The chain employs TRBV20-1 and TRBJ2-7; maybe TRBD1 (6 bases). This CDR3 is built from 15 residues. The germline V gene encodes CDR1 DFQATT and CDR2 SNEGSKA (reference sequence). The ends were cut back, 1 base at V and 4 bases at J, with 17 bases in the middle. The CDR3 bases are TGCAGTGCTAGAGGATCGGCAGGGGCAGCGTACGAGCAGTACTTC. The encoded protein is CSARGSAGAAYEQYF.

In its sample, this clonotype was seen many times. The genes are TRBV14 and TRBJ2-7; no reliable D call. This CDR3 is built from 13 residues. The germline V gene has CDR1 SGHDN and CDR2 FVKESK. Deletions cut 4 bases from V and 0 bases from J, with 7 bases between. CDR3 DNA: TGTGCCAGCAGCCTGGACCGCTCCTACGAGCAGTACGTC. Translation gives CASSLDRSYEQYV.

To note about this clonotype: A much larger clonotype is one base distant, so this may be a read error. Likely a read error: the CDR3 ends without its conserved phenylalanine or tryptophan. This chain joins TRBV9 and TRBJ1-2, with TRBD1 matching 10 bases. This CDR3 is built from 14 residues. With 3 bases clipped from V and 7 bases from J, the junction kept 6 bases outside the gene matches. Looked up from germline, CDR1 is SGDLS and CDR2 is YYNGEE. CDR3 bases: TGTGCCAGCAGCGAGGGACAGGGGACGGCTGGCTACACCGTC. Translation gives CASSEGQGTAGYTV.

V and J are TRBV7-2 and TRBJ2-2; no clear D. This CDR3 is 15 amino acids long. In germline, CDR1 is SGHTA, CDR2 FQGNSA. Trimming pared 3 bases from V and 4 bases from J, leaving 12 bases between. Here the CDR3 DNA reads TGTGCCAGCAGCTTTGACTTCTTCGGCACCGGGGAGCTGTTTTTT. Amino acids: CASSFDFFGTGELFF. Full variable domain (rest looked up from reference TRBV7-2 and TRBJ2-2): GAGVSQSPSNKVTEKGKDVELRCDPISGHTALYWYRQSLGQGLEFLIYFQGNSAPDKSGLPSDRFSAERTGGSVSTLTIQRTQQEDSAVYLCASSFDFFGTGELFFGEGSRLTVL.

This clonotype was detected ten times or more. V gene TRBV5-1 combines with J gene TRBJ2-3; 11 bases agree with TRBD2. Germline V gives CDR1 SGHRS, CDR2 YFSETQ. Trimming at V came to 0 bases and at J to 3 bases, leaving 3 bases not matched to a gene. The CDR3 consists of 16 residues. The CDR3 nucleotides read TGCGCCAGCAGCTTGGCCACTAGCGGGAGAACAGATACGCAGTATTTT. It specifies CASSLATSGRTDTQYF.

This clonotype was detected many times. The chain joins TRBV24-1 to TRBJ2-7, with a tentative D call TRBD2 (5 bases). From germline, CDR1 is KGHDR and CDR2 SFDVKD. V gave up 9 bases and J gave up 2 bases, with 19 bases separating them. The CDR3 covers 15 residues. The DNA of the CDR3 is TGTGCCACCTCCAGCGCGAGCGGAGGAACCTACGAGCAGTACTTC. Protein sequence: CATSSASGGTYEQYF.

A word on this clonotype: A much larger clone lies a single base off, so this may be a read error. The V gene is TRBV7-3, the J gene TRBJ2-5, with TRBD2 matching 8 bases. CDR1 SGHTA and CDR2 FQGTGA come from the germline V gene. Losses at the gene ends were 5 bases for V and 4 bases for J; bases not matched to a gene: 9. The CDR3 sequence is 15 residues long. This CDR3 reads CASSPGPGGRETQYF. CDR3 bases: TGTGCCAGCAGCCCCGGACCGGGGGGGCGAGAGACCCAGTACTTC.